Given below is one T cell receptor (beta chain) in context. Its antigen is undetermined. The sample is drawn from a study of T cells after yellow fever vaccination. The authors made TCR cDNA by 5'RACE template switching, adding a universal primer site and UMIs. MiXCR was run by TCRdb on the 5' RACE reads, yielding one entry per CDR3 protein. Of fewer than 450,000 distinct CDR3 sequences listed, 4% are singletons. Findings and caveats of the study: After the booster, 96% of CD4 and more than 85% of CD8 primary-response clones were re-detected. There was a small share of clonotypes that showed up in both the CD4 and CD8 compartments.

The CDR3 is 15 residues long. Germline CDR1 reads MNHNS; CDR2 reads SASEGT. Trimming took off 2 bases at V and 0 bases at J, with 10 bases between the two ends. This clonotype originated in a man aged 18 to 35 who received the YFV17D yellow fever vaccine. The V call is TRBV6-1, the J call TRBJ2-5; TRBD1 might be the D (5 bases). This specimen consisted of PBMCs, obtained 5 days after the yellow fever booster vaccination. This chain's CDR3 is CASSEFPGNQETQYF. The CDR3 nucleotides read TGTGCCAGCAGTGAATTCCCAGGGAACCAAGAGACCCAGTACTTC.